The 5 T cell receptor beta chains in this list originate from one sample, sequenced in a study of blood T cell repertoires in COVID-19. The protocol was immunoSEQ multiplex PCR, while the TCRdb copy is restricted to in-frame clones and leaves out a portion. This table holds about 71,000 clones, approximately 90% found once. The specimen was peripheral blood. The receptor source for this set is a woman of 80 years or more with acute or convalescent COVID-19.

The chain employs TRBV24-1 and TRBJ1-2, with TRBD1 matching over 7 bases. The V gene's germline CDR1 is KGHDR and CDR2 SFDVKD. The CDR3 extends over 15 amino acids. Trimming removed 4 bases from V and 5 bases from J; junction bases left unmatched: 9. The CDR3 DNA reads TGTGCCACCAGTGACCTCCAAGGGGGCGCGTATGGCTACACCTTC. Protein sequence: CATSDLQGGAYGYTF.

The V and J genes are TRBV18 and TRBJ1-2, with D unclear. Germline lookup yields CDR1 KGHSH and CDR2 LQKENI. V was cut by 3 bases and J by 3 bases, with 14 bases left in between. The CDR3 has 15 amino acids. The CDR3 region is CASSPRVEVYYGYTF. CDR3 coding DNA: TGTGCCAGCTCACCCCGCGTGGAGGTTTACTATGGCTACACCTTC.

The chain links TRBV6-5 to TRBJ1-6, with 7 nucleotides matching TRBD1. Germline V gene lookup returns CDR1 MNHEY and CDR2 SVGAGI. Trimming at V came to 1 base and at J to 8 bases, leaving 8 bases not matched to a gene. CDR3 size: 16 residues. CDR3 in amino acids: CASSYFSRGEHSPLHF. The CDR3, as DNA: TGTGCCAGCAGTTACTTTTCCAGGGGGGAGCATTCACCCCTCCACTTT.

This chain connects TRBV11-3 to TRBJ2-1; TRBD2 agrees at 7 bases. Germline lookup yields CDR1 SGHNT and CDR2 YENEEA. V trimming: 4 bases; J trimming: 0 bases; junction bases outside the gene matches: 3. The length of the CDR3 is 15 residues. The chain's CDR3 is CASSSSGRSYNEQFF. The CDR3 bases are TGTGCCAGCAGCTCTAGCGGCCGCTCCTACAATGAGCAGTTCTTC.

Worth noting for this clone: One end of the junction is discordant with germline, which a read error may explain. This chain connects TRBV6-1 to TRBJ1-2, with TRBD1 matching over 11 bases. The germline CDR1 and CDR2 sequences are MNHNS and SASEGT. The CDR3 length is 16 residues. CDR3 sequence: CANSALAGQGAVGYTF. CDR3 DNA sequence: TGTGCCAACAGTGCCTTAGCCGGACAGGGGGCTGTGGGCTACACCTTC.